This is a list of T cell receptor beta chains from one sample in a study of blood T cells in healthy people across ages. TCRdb re-analysed the 5' RACE reads in MiXCR, keeping a single row per CDR3 protein. The sample consists of some 710,000 distinct CDR3 sequences, about 20% of them appearing once. The sequencing sample was made of blood. The receptors shown here come from a man between 65 and 79 years old in good health. Both conserved end residues are part of each CDR3. The D gene is left open where the match is weak. Clone size, where shown, is once, few, many, or a class for clones that have expanded.

many	TRBJ1-1	TRBV29-1	16	NA	CSVVGPGAHMNTEAFF	TGCAGCGTTGTCGGGCCAGGGGCTCACATGAACACTGAAGCTTTCTTT
NA	TRBJ1-1	TRBV7-8	14	NA	CASSDEIRNTEAFF	TGTGCCAGCAGCGACGAGATCAGGAACACTGAAGCTTTCTTT
NA	TRBJ2-5	TRBV7-3	14	NA	CASSPNGRGETQYF	TGTGCCAGCAGCCCGAACGGCCGGGGAGAGACCCAGTACTTC
NA	TRBJ2-5	TRBV24-1	8	NA	CATSGLHF	TGTGCCACCAGTGGGTTGCACTTC
many	TRBJ2-1	TRBV2	14	NA	CASSAWRDNNEQFF	TGTGCCAGCAGTGCGTGGCGGGACAACAATGAGCAGTTCTTC
few	TRBJ1-2	TRBV6-2/TRBV6-3	14	TRBD1	CASRRTGTLYGYTF	TGTGCCAGCAGAAGGACAGGGACGCTTTATGGCTACACCTTC
NA	TRBJ2-7	TRBV28	16	NA	CASSFSLRVGSYEQYF	TGTGCCAGCAGTTTCTCCCTCCGCGTAGGCTCCTACGAGCAGTACTTC
NA	TRBJ1-4	TRBV28	12	NA	CASSPQNEKLFF	TGTGCCAGCAGCCCACAGAATGAAAAACTGTTTTTT
many	TRBJ1-1	TRBV6-1	13	NA	CASSEVRNTEAFF	TGTGCCAGCAGTGAAGTTAGGAACACTGAAGCTTTCTTT
few	TRBJ1-5	TRBV7-9	15	NA	CASSLAGLGNQPQHF	TGTGCCAGCAGCTTAGCCGGGCTGGGCAATCAGCCCCAGCATTTT
NA	TRBJ2-2	TRBV20-1	14	NA	CSARDRTNTGELFF	TGCAGTGCTAGAGATCGGACTAACACCGGGGAGCTGTTTTTT
NA	TRBJ2-1	TRBV24-1	12	NA	CATSDEANEQFF	TGTGCCACCAGTGATGAGGCCAATGAGCAGTTCTTC
few	TRBJ1-3	TRBV3-1	17	NA	CASSQEMGRFSGNTIYF	TGTGCCAGCAGCCAAGAAATGGGACGGTTCTCTGGAAACACCATATATTTT
NA	TRBJ1-2	TRBV28	16	NA	CASSPIGAKANYGYTF	TGTGCCAGCAGCCCCATAGGGGCGAAGGCTAACTATGGCTACACCTTC
few	TRBJ2-7	TRBV7-2	14	NA	CASSYTGRAYEQYF	TGTGCCAGCAGCTACACAGGGCGAGCCTACGAGCAGTACTTC
NA	TRBJ1-2	TRBV12-3/TRBV12-4	14	NA	CASSLRPYNYGYTF	TGTGCCAGCAGTTTGAGGCCCTATAACTATGGCTACACCTTC
few	TRBJ2-1	TRBV20-1	15	TRBD2	CSVHLAGSSYNEQFF	TGCAGTGTTCACTTAGCGGGGAGCTCCTACAATGAGCAGTTCTTC
NA	TRBJ2-2	TRBV5-1	15	TRBD1	CASSPGQGSSGEMFF	TGCGCCAGCAGCCCGGGACAGGGTTCTTCCGGGGAGATGTTTTTT
NA	TRBJ2-1	TRBV29-1	15	NA	CSALPGVNSYNEQFF	TGCAGCGCCCTCCCCGGGGTTAACTCCTACAATGAGCAGTTCTTC
NA	TRBJ2-7	TRBV15	15	NA	CATSRDTTSTYEQYF	TGTGCCACCAGCAGAGATACTACGAGCACCTACGAGCAGTACTTC
few	TRBJ2-1	TRBV5-1	17	NA	CASSSGGGVSSYNEQFF	TGCGCCAGCAGCTCAGGTGGCGGGGTTAGCTCCTACAATGAGCAGTTCTTC
NA	TRBJ1-1	TRBV20-1	13	NA	CSARRGIRTEAFF	TGCAGTGCTCGGAGGGGGATTAGGACTGAAGCTTTCTTT
many	TRBJ2-1	TRBV24-1	16	TRBD2	CATSDLRRTSLNEQFF	TGTGCCACCAGTGATTTGCGAAGGACTAGCCTTAATGAGCAGTTCTTC
NA	TRBJ2-1	TRBV24-1	15	NA	CATEGGRGHPNEQFF	TGTGCCACCGAGGGCGGCAGGGGCCACCCCAATGAGCAGTTCTTC
few	TRBJ1-1	TRBV7-2	16	NA	CASSSSGGRLNTEAFF	TGTGCCAGCAGCTCCAGCGGGGGACGGCTGAACACTGAAGCTTTCTTT
few	TRBJ2-7	TRBV6-5	16	TRBD2	CASSHSLAGPPYEQYF	TGTGCCAGCAGTCACTCCTTAGCGGGGCCCCCCTACGAGCAGTACTTC
NA	TRBJ2-3	TRBV10-3	13	NA	CAMMPGSADTQYF	TGTGCCATGATGCCCGGGAGCGCAGATACGCAGTATTTT
few	TRBJ2-3	TRBV9	16	NA	CASSVVVGRGTDTQYF	TGTGCCAGCAGCGTAGTGGTAGGTCGGGGCACAGATACGCAGTATTTT
few	TRBJ2-5	TRBV4-3	18	TRBD1	CASSQRDFRTGDGETQYF	TGCGCCAGCAGCCAAAGGGATTTCAGGACAGGGGATGGAGAGACCCAGTACTTC
NA	TRBJ1-1	TRBV28	15	NA	CASNVWGSENTEAFF	TGTGCCAGCAACGTATGGGGGTCGGAGAACACTGAAGCTTTCTTT
NA	TRBJ2-5	TRBV10-3	13	NA	CAISAGLMETQYF	TGTGCCATCAGTGCGGGACTTATGGAGACCCAGTACTTC
NA	TRBJ2-4	TRBV3-1	15	NA	CASSQGQASKNIQYF	TGTGCCAGCAGCCAAGGACAGGCGTCCAAAAACATTCAGTACTTC
NA	TRBJ2-7	TRBV12-3/TRBV12-4	16	TRBD2	CASSSPSSGTSLEQYF	TGTGCCAGCAGTTCACCCTCTAGCGGAACTTCTTTGGAGCAGTACTTC
NA	TRBJ1-5	TRBV19	14	NA	CASRRVDFNQPQHF	TGTGCCAGTCGGAGGGTGGACTTCAATCAGCCCCAGCATTTT
NA	TRBJ1-3	TRBV4-3	16	TRBD1	CASSRSAGTGGNTIYF	TGCGCCAGCAGCCGATCCGCCGGGACAGGGGGAAACACCATATATTTT
NA	TRBJ2-1	TRBV6-5	12	NA	CASSYSTDEQFF	TGTGCCAGCAGTTACTCGACCGATGAGCAGTTCTTC
NA	TRBJ2-1	TRBV14	16	NA	CASSHTNRHIYNEQFF	TGTGCCAGCAGCCACACGAACAGACATATCTACAATGAGCAGTTCTTC
NA	TRBJ2-3	TRBV7-2	17	NA	CASSPSPAGGPADTQYF	TGTGCCAGCAGCCCCAGCCCAGCGGGTGGGCCAGCGGATACGCAGTATTTT
NA	TRBJ1-1	TRBV7-9	13	TRBD1	CASSFSITGGAFF	TGTGCCAGCAGCTTTTCCATTACAGGGGGAGCTTTCTTT
few	TRBJ2-1	TRBV7-9	14	TRBD2	CASSLERGSPEQFF	TGTGCCAGCAGCTTAGAGCGGGGCTCACCTGAGCAGTTCTTC
NA	TRBJ2-5	TRBV24-1	13	NA	CATGQGQTETQYF	TGTGCCACCGGGCAGGGGCAGACAGAGACCCAGTACTTC
few	TRBJ1-4	TRBV6-5	15	NA	CASSYSSGTQKKLFF	TGTGCCAGCAGTTACTCGTCCGGGACACAGAAAAAACTGTTTTTT
once	TRBJ2-1	TRBV7-6	14	NA	CASSLGFPGNEQFF	TGTGCCAGCAGCTTAGGCTTCCCGGGCAATGAGCAGTTCTTC
NA	TRBJ2-1	TRBV20-1	15	TRBD2	CSVASGRQNRNEQFF	TGCAGTGTAGCGAGCGGGAGGCAGAATCGCAATGAGCAGTTCTTC
many	TRBJ2-4	TRBV28	12	NA	CASSADLNIQYF	TGTGCCAGCAGTGCAGACCTGAACATTCAGTACTTC
NA	TRBJ2-3	TRBV5-5	15	NA	CASILDGSSTDTQYF	TGTGCCAGCATTCTGGACGGGTCTAGCACAGATACGCAGTATTTT
once	TRBJ2-1	TRBV12-3/TRBV12-4	14	NA	CASSFGGGNNEQFF	TGTGCCAGCAGTTTCGGAGGCGGGAACAATGAGCAGTTCTTC
NA	TRBJ1-1	TRBV6-1	13	NA	CASRGSVNTEAFF	TGTGCCAGCAGGGGGTCGGTGAACACTGAAGCTTTCTTT